One and the same sample provided the 5 T cell receptor beta chains below, sequenced in a study of radiation and T cells in renal cell carcinoma. The sample's time point: blood 4 weeks post-SBRT, at nephrectomy. As for treatment: 15 Gy SBRT to primary tumor, nephrectomy 4 weeks later. Produced via immunoSEQ multiplex PCR; TCRdb's table is partial and in-frame only. The sample has roughly 64,000 clones; more than 60% are singletons. The starting material was blood, obtained from a patient whose treatment included radiotherapy and nephrectomy. The receptors originated from a man aged 60 to 75 with renal cell carcinoma.

This rearrangement joins TRBV6-6 to TRBJ1-3; a possible D gene is TRBD1 (6 bases). Germline CDR1 reads MNHNY; CDR2 reads SVGAGI (reference sequence). The CDR3 spans 14 residues. V was cut by 7 bases and J by 3 bases, with 13 bases left in between. The CDR3 DNA sequence: TGTGCCAGCACCTCACAGGGATATGGAAACACCATATATTTT. Protein sequence: CASTSQGYGNTIYF.

The rearrangement joins TRBV7-2 to TRBJ1-2; D is perhaps TRBD1 (6 bases). The CDR3 spans 14 residues. Looked up from germline, CDR1 is SGHTA and CDR2 is FQGNSA. Trimming took off 4 bases at V and 7 bases at J, with 16 bases between the two ends. CDR3 coding DNA: TGTGCCAGCAGCTCTGGTCGCGGGGGCGGTGGCTACACCTTC. This gives the protein CASSSGRGGGGYTF.

J is TRBJ2-7 and V is TRBV6-6, with D hard to call. Germline values: CDR1 MNHNY, CDR2 SVGAGI (reference sequence). With 0 bases removed from V and 1 base from J, the gap between germline ends came to 4 bases. This CDR3 contains 13 residues. CDR3 loop: CASSYSGSYEQYF. The CDR3 DNA reads as TGTGCCAGCAGTTACTCTGGGTCCTACGAGCAGTACTTC.

V gene TRBV5-6 combines with J gene TRBJ2-4; D may be TRBD1 or TRBD2 (5 bases each). Germline V gives CDR1 SGHDT, CDR2 YYEEEE. Trimming removed 4 bases at V and 9 bases at J, with 17 bases between. The CDR3 consists of 14 residues. This CDR3 is CASSPNTGHGIQYF. The CDR3 DNA follows: TGTGCCAGCAGCCCCAACACGGGGCATGGCATTCAGTACTTC.

The chain carries TRBV10-3 and TRBJ1-3, with no clear D. Trimming removed 2 bases from V and 0 bases from J, with 8 bases in between. The CDR3 is 15 residues long. The germline gives CDR1 ENHRY, CDR2 SYGVKD. The CDR3 sequence is CAISEGGFSGNTIYF. The CDR3 DNA is TGTGCCATCAGTGAGGGCGGATTCTCTGGAAACACCATATATTTT.